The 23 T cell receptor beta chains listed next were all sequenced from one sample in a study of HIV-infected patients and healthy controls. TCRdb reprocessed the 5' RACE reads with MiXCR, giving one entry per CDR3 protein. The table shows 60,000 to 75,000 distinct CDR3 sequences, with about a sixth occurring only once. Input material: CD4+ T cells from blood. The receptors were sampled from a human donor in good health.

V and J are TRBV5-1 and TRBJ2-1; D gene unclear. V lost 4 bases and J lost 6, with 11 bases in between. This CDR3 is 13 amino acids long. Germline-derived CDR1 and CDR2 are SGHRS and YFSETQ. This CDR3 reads CASSRRTFNEQFF. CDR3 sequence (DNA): TGCGCCAGCAGCCGACGGACCTTCAATGAGCAGTTCTTC.

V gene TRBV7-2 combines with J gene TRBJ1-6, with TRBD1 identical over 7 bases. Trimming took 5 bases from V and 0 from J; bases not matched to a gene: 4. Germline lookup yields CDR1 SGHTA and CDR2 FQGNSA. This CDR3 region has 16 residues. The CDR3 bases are TGTGCCAGCAGCCTGACAGGGAGCTCCTATAATTCACCCCTCCACTTT. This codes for CASSLTGSSYNSPLHF.

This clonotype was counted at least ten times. CDR3 in amino acids: CASSHQTLGGRNIDSGANVLTF. The CDR3 coding sequence is TGTGCCAGCAGCCACCAGACGTTGGGGGGCCGCAACATAGACTCTGGGGCCAACGTCCTGACTTTC. V and J are TRBV5-4 and TRBJ2-6, with D perhaps being TRBD1 or TRBD2 (6 bases each). This CDR3 spans 22 amino acids. The germline gives CDR1 SGHNT, CDR2 YYREEE (reference sequence). The germline V and J ends were trimmed by 4 bases and 0 bases, with 29 bases remaining between them.

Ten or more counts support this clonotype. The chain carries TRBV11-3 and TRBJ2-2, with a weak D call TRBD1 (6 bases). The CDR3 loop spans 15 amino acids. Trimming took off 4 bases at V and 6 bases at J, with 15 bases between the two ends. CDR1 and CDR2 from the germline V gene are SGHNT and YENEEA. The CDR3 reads CASSSPDRSPGELFF. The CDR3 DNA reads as TGTGCCAGCAGCTCCCCTGACAGGAGCCCCGGGGAGCTGTTTTTT.

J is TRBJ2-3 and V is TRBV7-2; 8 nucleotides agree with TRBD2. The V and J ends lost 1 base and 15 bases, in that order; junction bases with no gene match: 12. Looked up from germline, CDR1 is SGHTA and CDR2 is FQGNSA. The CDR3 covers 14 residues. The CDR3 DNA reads TGTGCCAGCAGCTTAGGGGGTTTAATAGCGGGAAACTATTTT. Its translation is CASSLGGLIAGNYF. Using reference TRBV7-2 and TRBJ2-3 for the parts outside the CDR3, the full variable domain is GAGVSQSPSNKVTEKGKDVELRCDPISGHTALYWYRQSLGQGLEFLIYFQGNSAPDKSGLPSDRFSAERTGGSVSTLTIQRTQQEDSAVYLCASSLGGLIAGNYFGPGTRLTVL.

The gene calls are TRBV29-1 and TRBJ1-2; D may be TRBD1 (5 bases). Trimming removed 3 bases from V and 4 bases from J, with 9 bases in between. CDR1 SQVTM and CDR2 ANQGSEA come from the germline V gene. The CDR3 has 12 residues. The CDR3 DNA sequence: TGCAGCGTTGAGTACAGGACCTATGGCTACACCTTC. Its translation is CSVEYRTYGYTF. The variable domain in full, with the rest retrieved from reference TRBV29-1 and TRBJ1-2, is SAVISQKPSRDICQRGTSLTIQCQVDSQVTMMFWYRQQPGQSLTLIATANQGSEATYESGFVIDKFPISRPNLTFSTLTVSNMSPEDSSIYLCSVEYRTYGYTFGSGTRLTVV.

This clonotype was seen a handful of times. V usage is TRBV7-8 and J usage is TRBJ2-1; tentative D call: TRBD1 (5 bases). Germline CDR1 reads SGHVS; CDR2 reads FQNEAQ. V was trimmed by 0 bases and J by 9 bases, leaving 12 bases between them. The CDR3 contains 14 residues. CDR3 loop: CASSLAGPGFEQFF. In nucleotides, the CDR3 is TGTGCCAGCAGCTTAGCCGGGCCAGGGTTTGAGCAGTTCTTC.

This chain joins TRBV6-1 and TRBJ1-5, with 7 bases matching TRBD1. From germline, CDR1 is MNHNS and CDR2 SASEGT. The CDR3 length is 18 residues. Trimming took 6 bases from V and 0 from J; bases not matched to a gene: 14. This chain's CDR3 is CASSDFLTGTYSNQPQHF. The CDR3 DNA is TGTGCCAGCAGCGACTTTTTGACAGGGACATATAGCAATCAGCCCCAGCATTTT.

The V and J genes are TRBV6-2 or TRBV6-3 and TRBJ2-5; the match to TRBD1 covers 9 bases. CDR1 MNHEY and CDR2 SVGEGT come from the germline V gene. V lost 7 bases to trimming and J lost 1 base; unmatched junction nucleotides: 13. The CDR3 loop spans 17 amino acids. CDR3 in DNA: TGTGCCAGCACGACCGGGACAGGGATCGTTGGCCAAGAGACCCAGTACTTC. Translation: CASTTGTGIVGQETQYF.

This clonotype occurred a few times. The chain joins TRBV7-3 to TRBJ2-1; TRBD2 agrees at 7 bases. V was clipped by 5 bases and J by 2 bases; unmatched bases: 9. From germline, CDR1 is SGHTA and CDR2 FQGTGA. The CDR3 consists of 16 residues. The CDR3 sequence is CASSQQPSGAYNEQFF. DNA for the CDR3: TGTGCCAGCAGCCAACAACCTAGCGGAGCCTACAATGAGCAGTTCTTC.

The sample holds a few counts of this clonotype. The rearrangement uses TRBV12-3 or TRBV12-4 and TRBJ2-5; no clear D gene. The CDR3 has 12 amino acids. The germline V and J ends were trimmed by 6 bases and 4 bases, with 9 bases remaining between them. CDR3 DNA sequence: TGTGCCAGCAGACCGGAGTCAGAGACCCAGTACTTC. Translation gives CASRPESETQYF.

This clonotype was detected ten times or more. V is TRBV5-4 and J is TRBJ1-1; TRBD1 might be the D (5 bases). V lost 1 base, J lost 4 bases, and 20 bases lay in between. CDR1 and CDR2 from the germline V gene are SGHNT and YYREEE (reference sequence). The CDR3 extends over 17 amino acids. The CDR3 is CASSLIPGRLLSTEAFF. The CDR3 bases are TGTGCCAGCAGCTTGATACCAGGGAGGCTATTGAGCACTGAAGCTTTCTTT.

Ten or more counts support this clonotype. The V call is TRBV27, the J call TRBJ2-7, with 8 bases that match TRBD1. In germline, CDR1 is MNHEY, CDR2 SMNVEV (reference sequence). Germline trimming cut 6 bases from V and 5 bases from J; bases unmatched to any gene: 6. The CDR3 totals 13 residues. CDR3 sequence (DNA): TGTGCCAGCAGATCCGACAGGGGCCACGAGCAGTACTTC. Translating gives CASRSDRGHEQYF.

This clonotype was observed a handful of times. CDR3 in amino acids: CASSPGQSSYNEQFF. The DNA of the CDR3 is TGCGCCAGCAGCCCAGGACAAAGCTCCTACAATGAGCAGTTCTTC. The chain recombines TRBV5-1 with TRBJ2-1; possibly TRBD1 for D (5 bases). Trimming shortened V by 4 bases and J by 0 bases, and 11 bases separated the two germline ends. Germline CDR1 and CDR2: SGHRS and YFSETQ. The CDR3 sequence is 15 residues long.

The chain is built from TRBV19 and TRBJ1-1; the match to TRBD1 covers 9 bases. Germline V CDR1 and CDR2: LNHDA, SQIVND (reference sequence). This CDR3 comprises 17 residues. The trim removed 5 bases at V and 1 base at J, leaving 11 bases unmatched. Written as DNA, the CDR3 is TGTGCCAGTAGTCCTACAGGGGGCAGGGTGTCGAACACTGAAGCTTTCTTT. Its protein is CASSPTGGRVSNTEAFF. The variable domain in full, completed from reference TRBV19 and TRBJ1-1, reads DGGITQSPKYLFRKEGQNVTLSCEQNLNHDAMYWYRQDPGQGLRLIYYSQIVNDFQKGDIAEGYSVSREKKESFPLTVTSAQKNPTAFYLCASSPTGGRVSNTEAFFGQGTRLTVV.

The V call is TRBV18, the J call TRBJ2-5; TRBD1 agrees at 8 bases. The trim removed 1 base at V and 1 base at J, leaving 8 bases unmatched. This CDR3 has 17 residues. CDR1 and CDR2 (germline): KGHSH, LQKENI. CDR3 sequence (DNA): TGTGCCAGCTCACCACTGGTAGCAGGGACAGGCCAAGAGACCCAGTACTTC. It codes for CASSPLVAGTGQETQYF.

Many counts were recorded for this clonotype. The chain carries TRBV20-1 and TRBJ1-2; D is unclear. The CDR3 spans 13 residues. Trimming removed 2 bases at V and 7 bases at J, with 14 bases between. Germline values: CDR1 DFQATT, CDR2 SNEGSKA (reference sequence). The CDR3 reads CSARTDGSPGYTF. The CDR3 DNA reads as TGCAGTGCTAGAACCGATGGGTCCCCTGGCTACACCTTC.

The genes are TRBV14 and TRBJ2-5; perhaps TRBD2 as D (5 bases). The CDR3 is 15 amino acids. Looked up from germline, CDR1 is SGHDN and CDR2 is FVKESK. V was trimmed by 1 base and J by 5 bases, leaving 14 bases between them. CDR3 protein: CASSQGWRSGETQYF. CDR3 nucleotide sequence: TGTGCCAGCAGCCAAGGTTGGAGGAGCGGCGAGACCCAGTACTTC. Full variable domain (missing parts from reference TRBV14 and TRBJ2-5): EAGVTQFPSHSVIEKGQTVTLRCDPISGHDNLYWYRRVMGKEIKFLLHFVKESKQDESGMPNNRFLAERTGGTYSTLKVQPAELEDSGVYFCASSQGWRSGETQYFGPGTRLLVL.

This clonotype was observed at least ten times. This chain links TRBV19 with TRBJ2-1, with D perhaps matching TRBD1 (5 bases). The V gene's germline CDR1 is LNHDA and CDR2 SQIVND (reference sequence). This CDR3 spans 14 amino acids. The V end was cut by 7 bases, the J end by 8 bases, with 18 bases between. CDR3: CASTVWGLSHEQFF. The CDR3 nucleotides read TGTGCCAGTACCGTTTGGGGCCTGAGTCATGAGCAGTTCTTC.

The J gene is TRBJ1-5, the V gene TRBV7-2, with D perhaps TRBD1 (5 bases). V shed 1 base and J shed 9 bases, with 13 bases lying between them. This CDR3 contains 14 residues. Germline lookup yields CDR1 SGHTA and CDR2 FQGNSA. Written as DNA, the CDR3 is TGTGCCAGCAGCTTAGACTGGGTGGGGGGGCCCCAGCATTTT. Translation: CASSLDWVGGPQHF.

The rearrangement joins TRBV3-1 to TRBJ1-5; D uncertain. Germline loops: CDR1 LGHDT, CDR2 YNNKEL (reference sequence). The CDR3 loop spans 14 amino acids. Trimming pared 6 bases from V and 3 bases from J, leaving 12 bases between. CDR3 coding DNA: TGTGCCAGCAGTCAACGGGCGGTCAATCAGCCCCAGCATTTT. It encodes CASSQRAVNQPQHF.

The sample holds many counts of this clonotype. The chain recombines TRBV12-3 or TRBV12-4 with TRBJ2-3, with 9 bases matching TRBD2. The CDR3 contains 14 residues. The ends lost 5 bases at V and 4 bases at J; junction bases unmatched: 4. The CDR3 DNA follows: TGTGCCAGCAGTATACTAGCGGGCGCAGATACGCAGTATTTT. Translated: CASSILAGADTQYF.

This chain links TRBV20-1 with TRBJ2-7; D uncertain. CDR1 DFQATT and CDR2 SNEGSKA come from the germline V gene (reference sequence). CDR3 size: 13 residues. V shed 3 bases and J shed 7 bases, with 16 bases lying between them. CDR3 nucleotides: TGCAGTGCTAGGACGCCCGGCCTGGGGGAGCAGTACTTC. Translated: CSARTPGLGEQYF.